This T cell receptor (beta chain) originates from a study of tumor-infiltrating lymphocytes in primary liver carcinoma. Whole-study results and caveats: Just about 7-24% of leading clones were found in every one of five regions. Pairs of tumor regions overlapped more than tumor-adjacent and tumor-blood pairs did.

The CDR3 is 16 residues long. Germline V gene sequence: CDR1 LGHNA, CDR2 YNFKEQ. TCR beta cDNA was prepared out of around 460 ng total RNA by means of a constant-region primer. ARM-PCR, slightly modified, supplied the TCR beta libraries through three nested multiplex PCR rounds. Both of the initial two PCR rounds ran for around 10 cycles and employed TRBV1-TRBV30 forward primers alongside a C-beta reverse primer. TCRdb analysed the multiplex PCR reads with MiXCR anew, one entry per CDR3 protein. This sample has tens of thousands of distinct CDR3 sequences, with about 64% found just once. The tissue used was unsorted bulk material of 20-30 mg. RNA and DNA were co-extracted from it with the AllPrep DNA/RNA mini kit. Sampling targeted five separate regions of each tumor, which included the tumor centre. Worth noting for this clonotype: The antigen remains undetermined. An end of the junction differs from the germline gene, which may be a read error.

The gene calls are TRBV4-2 and TRBJ2-5, with 8 positions matching TRBD2. The TCR was taken from an older woman with primary liver carcinoma and hepatitis B virus infection. The specimen sequenced was liver tumor tissue from sampling region 4. Subset given: tumor region T4, right-lateral pole. Here the CDR3 DNA reads TGTGCCAGCAGCCAAGCCTGGCGGGGGGTCCAAGAGATCCAGTACTTC. Amino acid sequence: CASSQAWRGVQEIQYF.